This T cell receptor beta chain was profiled in a study of shared clonotypes between healthy human individuals (dated by TCRdb to 2020 to 2021). Background for the entire study: A couple of women and three men aged 18 to 49 years were included in the cohort. Each donor's leukapheresis produced roughly between about 0.8 and 8.9 billion PBMCs. Per donor, three plates each were used for CD4 naive and CD4 memory, two for CD8 naive, and one for CD8 memory. The study deeply sequenced blood TCR repertoires of five healthy adults to estimate repertoire size and the extent of clonotype sharing between individuals. Different laboratories and diverse techniques were used to prepare libraries and sequence TCR repertoires, to increase sequencing depth and limit assay-specific biases. General conclusions and limits of the study: About 5% of naive CD4, 3.5% of naive CD8, approximately 2.2% of memory CD4, and about 0.4% of memory CD8 clonotypes were shared across several donors. Larger estimated clonotype richness was generally found for naive subsets than for memory subsets. Higher generation probabilities were observed for clonotypes shared by all four sorted-subset donors than for non-shared clonotypes. Pairwise subsampling led to the expectation that sequencing depth would affect the degree of clonotype sharing among donors. The small number of donors limited the genetic and exposure-history diversity represented. Only blood was sampled, and tissue TCR repertoires likely differ from those in blood. Rarefaction of sorted-subset datasets indicated incomplete sequencing despite the large sequencing depth.

CD8 naive samples were obtained by positive selection for CCR7 among CD45RO-negative cells, yielding a CD45RA+CCR7+ population from which TemRA cells were excluded. The donors were healthy, HIV-negative adults who had no recently reported acute infections or vaccinations. Every donor was a Caucasian adult residing in Nashville, Tennessee, USA. After blood collection by leukapheresis, PBMCs were isolated using Ficoll-Histopaque density gradient centrifugation and then cryopreserved in the vapor phase of liquid nitrogen. Analytical flow cytometry was used to check the purity and quantity of each magnetically sorted T cell population. From each sorted fraction, genomic DNA was isolated and quantified by UV absorbance on a Nanodrop 2000c. Using the deep immunoSEQ assay, multiplex PCR amplified TCR CDR3 regions from genomic DNA. Extracted genomic DNA from each cell subset was spread evenly across all wells of several immunoSEQ 96-well plates, with each plate serving as a replicate. For sorted subsets, each replicate PCR was loaded with around 200 ng genomic DNA, equivalent to some 31,000 T cell genomes. Purified libraries were measured with a Qubit 3.0 fluorometer, size-checked on a Bioanalyzer 2100, and measured again with the KAPA Library Quantification kit. A separate single-read 150-cycle Illumina NextSeq 550 flow cell was used to sequence each immunoSEQ 96-well plate. The original pipeline was this. Because the immunoSEQ output included only junctional sequences and no quality scores, the filtering could not be the same as the filtering used for full-length reads. Sequences were annotated with PyIR, a Python wrapper for IgBLAST v1.9, using IMGT germline references to assign V/J genes and CDR3. Reads with weak V/J assignments (E-value above 1e-6), missing CDR3, stop codons, out-of-frame junctions, or ambiguous translated residues were removed. V3J clonotypes were defined as sequences sharing an identical inferred V gene, J gene, and CDR3 amino acid sequence. To compute the percentage overlap between repertoires, the number of shared unique clonotypes was divided by the size of the smaller repertoire. Repertoire richness was assessed with RTK rarefaction, the Chao1 estimator, and Recon v2.1 estimates of unobserved clonotypes. OLGA was used to compute generation probabilities for all TCRbeta clonotypes that the gDNA method yielded from a handful of donors. Not all clones reach the TCRdb copy of this immuneACCESS table, which keeps in-frame sequences only. Checked studies attribute under half of the gap to unresolved V genes and leave the rest unexplained. The DNA was the basis for D and trimming; V, J and clone size are from that table. This sample has around 600,000 clones in its table, and around 95% of those were observed once. The ten largest clones add up to about 0.11% of the sample.

Per the germline V gene (reference sequence), MNHEY is the CDR1 and SMNVEV is the CDR2. The CDR3, cysteine through phenylalanine, is 14 amino acids long. The CDR3 DNA has 42 bases and is translated from base 1. Between the V and J ends, shortened by 10 bases and 4 bases respectively, the junction contains 16 bases. As regards this clone: Its antigen is currently not known. No much larger clone exists at a distance of one base, and base qualities are not known.

This receptor chain uses TRBV27 and TRBJ2-2, and perhaps TRBD2 as D gene, on 5 matching bases. Source material: naive CD8+ T cells sorted from blood. This sample's cell subset or site label indicates: CD45RA+CCR7+. The source of this sequence is a woman younger than 45 in good health. DNA sequence: TGTGCCACCCAACGAACTAGACCCACCGGGGAGCTGTTTTTT. This gives the protein CATQRTRPTGELFF.